This TCR beta chain was sequenced for a study of a mutant IDH1 vaccine in newly diagnosed glioma. Study summary: Earlier care involved radiotherapy, temozolomide, or both, and the majority received both.

TCRdb keeps only in-frame clones here, not all; method: immunoSEQ multiplex PCR. The table records 50,000 to 70,000 clones, less than 90% of them present only once. In regard to this clone: Its antigen is not known.

Trimming took 2 bases from V and 1 from J; bases not matched to a gene: 4. CDR1 LNHDA and CDR2 SQIVND come from the germline V gene (reference sequence). This CDR3 is built from 16 residues. Time point: week 35, safety follow-up. One vaccine dose held 300 ug of mutant IDH1 20-mer peptide and came with topical imiquimod. In every donor, the tumor was a new WHO grade 3 or 4 IDH1-mutant, ATRX-lost astrocytoma. The specimen comprised PBMCs, sampled from a glioma patient whose treatment included an IDH1 peptide vaccine. This chain uses TRBV19 with TRBJ2-1; 8 bases are shared with TRBD2. The receptor's source is a man aged 25 to 40 with glioma. The DNA of the CDR3 is TGTGCCAGTAGTATAACCGGGGGGGGTTCCTACAATGAGCAGTTCTTC. The encoded protein is CASSITGGGSYNEQFF.